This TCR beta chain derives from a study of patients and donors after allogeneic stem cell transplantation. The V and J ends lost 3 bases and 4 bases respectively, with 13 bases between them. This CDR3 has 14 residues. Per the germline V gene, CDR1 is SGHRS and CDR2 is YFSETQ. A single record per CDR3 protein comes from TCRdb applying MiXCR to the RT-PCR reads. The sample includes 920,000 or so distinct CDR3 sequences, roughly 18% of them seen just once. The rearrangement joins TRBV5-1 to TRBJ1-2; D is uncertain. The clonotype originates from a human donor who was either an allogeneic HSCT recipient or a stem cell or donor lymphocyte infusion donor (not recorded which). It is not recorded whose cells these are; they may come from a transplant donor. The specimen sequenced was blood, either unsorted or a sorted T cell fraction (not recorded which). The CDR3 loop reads CASSSNGRSYGYTF. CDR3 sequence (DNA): TGCGCCAGCAGCTCGAATGGCAGGAGCTATGGCTACACCTTC. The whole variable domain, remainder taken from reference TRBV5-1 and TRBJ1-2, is KAGVTQTPRYLIKTRGQQVTLSCSPISGHRSVSWYQQTPGQGLQFLFEYFSETQRNKGNFPGRFSGRQFSNSRSEMNVSTLELGDSALYLCASSSNGRSYGYTFGSGTRLTVV.